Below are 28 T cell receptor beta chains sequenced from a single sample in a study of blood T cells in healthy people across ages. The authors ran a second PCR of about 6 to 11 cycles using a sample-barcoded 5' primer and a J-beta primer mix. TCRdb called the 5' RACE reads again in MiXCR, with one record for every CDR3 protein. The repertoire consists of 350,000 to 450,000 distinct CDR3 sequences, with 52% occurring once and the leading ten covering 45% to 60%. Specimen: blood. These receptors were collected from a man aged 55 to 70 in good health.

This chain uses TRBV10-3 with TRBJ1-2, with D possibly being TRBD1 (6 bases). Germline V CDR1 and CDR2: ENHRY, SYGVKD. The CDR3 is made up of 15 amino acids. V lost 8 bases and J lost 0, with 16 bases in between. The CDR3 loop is CAILPGTTTNYGYTF. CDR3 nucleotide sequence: TGTGCCATCCTTCCCGGGACAACCACTAACTATGGCTACACCTTC.

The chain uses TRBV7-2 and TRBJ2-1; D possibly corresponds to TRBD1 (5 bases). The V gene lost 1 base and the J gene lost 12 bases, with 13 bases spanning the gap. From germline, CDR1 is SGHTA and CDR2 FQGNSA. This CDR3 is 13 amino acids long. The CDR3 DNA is TGTGCCAGCAGCTTAGGATCTTTTCAGGGGCAGTTCTTC. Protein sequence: CASSLGSFQGQFF.

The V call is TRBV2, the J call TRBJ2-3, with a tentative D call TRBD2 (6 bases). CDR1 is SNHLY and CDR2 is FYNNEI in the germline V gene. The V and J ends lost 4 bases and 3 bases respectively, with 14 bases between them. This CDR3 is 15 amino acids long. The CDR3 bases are TGTGCCAGCAGTGCGGGAGCAGGACTAACAGATACGCAGTATTTT. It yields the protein CASSAGAGLTDTQYF.

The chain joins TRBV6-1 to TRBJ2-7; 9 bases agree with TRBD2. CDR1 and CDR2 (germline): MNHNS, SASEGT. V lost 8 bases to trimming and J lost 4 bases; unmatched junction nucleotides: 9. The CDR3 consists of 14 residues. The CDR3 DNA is TGTGCCAGCGGGGCGGCGGGAGGGCCTTACGAGCAGTACTTC. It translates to CASGAAGGPYEQYF.

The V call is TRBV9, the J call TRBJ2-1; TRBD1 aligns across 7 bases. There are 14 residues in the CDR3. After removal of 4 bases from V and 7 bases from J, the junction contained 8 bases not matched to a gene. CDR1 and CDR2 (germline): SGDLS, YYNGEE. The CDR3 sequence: CASSSRQGVNEQFF. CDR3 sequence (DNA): TGTGCCAGCAGCTCCCGACAGGGAGTAAATGAGCAGTTCTTC.

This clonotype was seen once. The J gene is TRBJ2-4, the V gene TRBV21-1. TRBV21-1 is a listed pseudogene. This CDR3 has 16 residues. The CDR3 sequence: CASSKRPTPAKDIQYF. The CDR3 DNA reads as TGTGCCAGCAGCAAACGGCCAACCCCAGCCAAAGACATTCAGTACTTC.

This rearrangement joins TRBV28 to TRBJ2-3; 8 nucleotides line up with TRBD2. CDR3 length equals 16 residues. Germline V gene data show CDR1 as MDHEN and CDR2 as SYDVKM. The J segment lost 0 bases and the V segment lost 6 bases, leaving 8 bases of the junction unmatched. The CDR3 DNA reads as TGTGCCAGCAGCCTTGGTTTAGCGGGAAGCACAGATACGCAGTATTTT. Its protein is CASSLGLAGSTDTQYF. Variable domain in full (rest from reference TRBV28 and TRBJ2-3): DVKVTQSSRYLVKRTGEKVFLECVQDMDHENMFWYRQDPGLGLRLIYFSYDVKMKEKGDIPEGYSVSREKKERFSLILESASTNQTSMYLCASSLGLAGSTDTQYFGPGTRLTVL.

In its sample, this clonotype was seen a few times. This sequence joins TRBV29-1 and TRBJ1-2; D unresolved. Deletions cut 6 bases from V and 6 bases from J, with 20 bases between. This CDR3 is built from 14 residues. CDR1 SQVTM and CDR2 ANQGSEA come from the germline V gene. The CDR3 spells CSVEQEGVRDGYTF. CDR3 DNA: TGCAGCGTCGAACAAGAGGGTGTAAGGGATGGCTACACCTTC.

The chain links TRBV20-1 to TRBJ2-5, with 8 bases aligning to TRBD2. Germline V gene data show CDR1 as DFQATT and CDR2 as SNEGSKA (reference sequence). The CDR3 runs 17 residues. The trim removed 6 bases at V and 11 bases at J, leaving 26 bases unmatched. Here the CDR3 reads CSASGGASVISYSEQYF. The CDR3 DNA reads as TGCAGTGCCTCCGGGGGGGCTAGCGTTATCTCCTACAGTGAGCAGTACTTC.

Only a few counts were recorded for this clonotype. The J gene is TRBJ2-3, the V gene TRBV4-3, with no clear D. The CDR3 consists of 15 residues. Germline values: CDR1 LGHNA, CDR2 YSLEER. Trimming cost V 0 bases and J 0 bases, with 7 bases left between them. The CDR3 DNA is TGCGCCAGCAGCCAAGACGTAGCTAGCACAGATACGCAGTATTTT. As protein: CASSQDVASTDTQYF.

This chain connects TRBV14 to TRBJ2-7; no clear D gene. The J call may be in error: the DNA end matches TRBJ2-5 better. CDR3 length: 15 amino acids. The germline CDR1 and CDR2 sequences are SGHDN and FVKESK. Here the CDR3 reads CASSQDPRVGETQYF. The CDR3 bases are TGTGCCAGCAGCCAAGATCCTAGGGTAGGGGAGACCCAGTACTTC.

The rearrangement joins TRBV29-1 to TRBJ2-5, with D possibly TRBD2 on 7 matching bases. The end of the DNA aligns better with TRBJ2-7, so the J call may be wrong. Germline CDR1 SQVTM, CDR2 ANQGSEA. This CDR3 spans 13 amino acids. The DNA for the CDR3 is TGCAGCGTTGCGGCGGGGGCGCTTTACGAGCAGTACTTC. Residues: CSVAAGALYEQYF.

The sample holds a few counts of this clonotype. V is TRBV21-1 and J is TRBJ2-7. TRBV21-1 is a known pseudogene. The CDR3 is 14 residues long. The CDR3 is CASTHIGGSYEQYF. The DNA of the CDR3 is TGTGCCAGCACCCACATCGGCGGTAGCTACGAGCAGTACTTC.

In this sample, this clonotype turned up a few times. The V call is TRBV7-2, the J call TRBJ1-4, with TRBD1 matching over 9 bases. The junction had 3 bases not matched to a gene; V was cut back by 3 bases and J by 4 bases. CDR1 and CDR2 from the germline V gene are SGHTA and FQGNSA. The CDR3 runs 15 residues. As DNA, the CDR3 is TGTGCCAGCAGCTTTAGACAGGGGGGTAATGAAAAACTGTTTTTT. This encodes CASSFRQGGNEKLFF.

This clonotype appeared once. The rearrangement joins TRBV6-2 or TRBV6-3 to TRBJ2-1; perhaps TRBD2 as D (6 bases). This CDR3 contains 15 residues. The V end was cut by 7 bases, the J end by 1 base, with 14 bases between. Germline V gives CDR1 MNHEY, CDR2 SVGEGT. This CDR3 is CASTDSGRSYNEQFF. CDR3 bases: TGTGCCAGCACCGATAGCGGTCGTTCCTACAATGAGCAGTTCTTC.

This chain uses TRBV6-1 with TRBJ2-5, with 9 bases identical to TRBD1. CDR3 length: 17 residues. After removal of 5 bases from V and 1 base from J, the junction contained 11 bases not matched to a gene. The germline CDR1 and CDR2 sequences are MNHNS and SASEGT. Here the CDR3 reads CASSPRRDRDRQETQYF. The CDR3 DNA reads TGTGCCAGCAGTCCCCGGAGGGACAGGGATCGCCAAGAGACCCAGTACTTC.

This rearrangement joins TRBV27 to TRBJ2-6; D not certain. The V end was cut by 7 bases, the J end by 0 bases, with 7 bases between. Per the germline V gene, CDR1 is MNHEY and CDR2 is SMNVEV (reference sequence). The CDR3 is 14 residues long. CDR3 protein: CASKLGSGANVLTF. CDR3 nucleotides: TGTGCCAGCAAATTAGGCTCTGGGGCCAACGTCCTGACTTTC.

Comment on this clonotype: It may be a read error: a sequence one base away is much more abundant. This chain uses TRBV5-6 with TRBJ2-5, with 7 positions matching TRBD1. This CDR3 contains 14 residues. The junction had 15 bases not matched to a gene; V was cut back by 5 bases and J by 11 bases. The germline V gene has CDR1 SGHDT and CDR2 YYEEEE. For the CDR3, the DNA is TGTGCCAGCAGACCACAGGGGCGGAACAATGAGCAGTACTTC. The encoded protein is CASRPQGRNNEQYF.

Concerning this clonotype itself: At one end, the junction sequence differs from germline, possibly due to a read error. For the CDR3, the DNA is TGTGCCACCAGCCCTGGGAGCGGGAGGACAAATGAGCAGTTCTTC. Translation: CATSPGSGRTNEQFF. The rearrangement uses TRBV7-2 and TRBJ2-1; 9 bases align to TRBD2. Germline CDR1 SGHTA, CDR2 FQGNSA. The CDR3 is 15 residues long.

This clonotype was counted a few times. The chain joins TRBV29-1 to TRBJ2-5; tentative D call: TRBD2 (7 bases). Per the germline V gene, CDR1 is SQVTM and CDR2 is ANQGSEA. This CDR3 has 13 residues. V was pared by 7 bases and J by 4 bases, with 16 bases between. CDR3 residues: CSGWGGGGETQYF. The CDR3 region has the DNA TGCAGCGGTTGGGGCGGGGGCGGAGAGACCCAGTACTTC.

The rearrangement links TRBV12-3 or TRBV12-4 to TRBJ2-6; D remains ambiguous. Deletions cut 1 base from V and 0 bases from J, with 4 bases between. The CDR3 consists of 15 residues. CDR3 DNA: TGTGCCAGCAGTTTAGGAGACTCTGGGGCCAACGTCCTGACTTTC. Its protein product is CASSLGDSGANVLTF.

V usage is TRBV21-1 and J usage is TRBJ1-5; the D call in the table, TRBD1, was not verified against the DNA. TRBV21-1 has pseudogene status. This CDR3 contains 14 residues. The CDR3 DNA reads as TGTGCCAGCAACACGAGGGGGGGCTATCAGCCCCAGCATTTT. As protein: CASNTRGGYQPQHF.

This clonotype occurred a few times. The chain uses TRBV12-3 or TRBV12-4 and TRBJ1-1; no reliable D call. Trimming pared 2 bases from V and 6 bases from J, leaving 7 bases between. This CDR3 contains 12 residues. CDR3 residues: CASSLKVAEAFF. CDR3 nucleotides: TGTGCCAGCAGTTTAAAAGTCGCTGAAGCTTTCTTT.

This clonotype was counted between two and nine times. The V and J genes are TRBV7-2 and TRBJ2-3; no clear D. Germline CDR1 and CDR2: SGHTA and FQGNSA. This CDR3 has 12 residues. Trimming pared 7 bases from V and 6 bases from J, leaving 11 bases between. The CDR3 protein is CASTNRRDTQYF. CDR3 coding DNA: TGTGCCAGCACCAATCGCCGGGATACGCAGTATTTT.

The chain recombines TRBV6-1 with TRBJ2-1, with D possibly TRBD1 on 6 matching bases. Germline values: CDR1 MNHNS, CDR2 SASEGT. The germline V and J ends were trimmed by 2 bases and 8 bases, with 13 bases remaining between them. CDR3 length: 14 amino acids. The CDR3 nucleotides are TGTGCCAGCAGTGAACGCACAGGGCGGGATGAGCAGTTCTTC. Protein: CASSERTGRDEQFF.

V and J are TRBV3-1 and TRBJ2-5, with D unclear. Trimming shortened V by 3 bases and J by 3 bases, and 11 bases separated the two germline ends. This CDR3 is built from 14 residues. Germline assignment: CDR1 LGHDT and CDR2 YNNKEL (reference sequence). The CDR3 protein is CASSQRRQEETQYF. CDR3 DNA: TGTGCCAGCAGCCAGAGGAGACAAGAAGAGACCCAGTACTTC.

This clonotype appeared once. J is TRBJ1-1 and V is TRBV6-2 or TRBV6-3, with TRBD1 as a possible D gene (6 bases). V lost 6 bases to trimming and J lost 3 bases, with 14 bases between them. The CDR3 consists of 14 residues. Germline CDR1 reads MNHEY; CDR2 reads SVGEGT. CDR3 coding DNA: TGTGCCAGCAGCCTCACAGGGTACGACACTGAAGCTTTCTTT. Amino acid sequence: CASSLTGYDTEAFF.

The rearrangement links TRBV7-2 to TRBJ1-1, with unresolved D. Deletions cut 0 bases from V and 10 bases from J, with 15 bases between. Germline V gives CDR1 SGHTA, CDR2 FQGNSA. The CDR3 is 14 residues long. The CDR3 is CASSLALRGGVAFF. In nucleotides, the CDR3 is TGTGCCAGCAGCTTAGCGCTGCGGGGTGGGGTAGCTTTCTTT.